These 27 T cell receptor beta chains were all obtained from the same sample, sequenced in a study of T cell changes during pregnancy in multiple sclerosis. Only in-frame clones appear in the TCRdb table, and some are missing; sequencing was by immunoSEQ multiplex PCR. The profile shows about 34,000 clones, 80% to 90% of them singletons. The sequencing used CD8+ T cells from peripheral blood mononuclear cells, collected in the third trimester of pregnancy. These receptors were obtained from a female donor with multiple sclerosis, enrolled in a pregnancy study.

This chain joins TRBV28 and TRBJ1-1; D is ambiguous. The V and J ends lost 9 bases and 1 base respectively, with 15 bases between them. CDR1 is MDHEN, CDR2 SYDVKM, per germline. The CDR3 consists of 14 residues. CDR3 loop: CASTTWRANTEAFF. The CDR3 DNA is TGTGCCAGTACCACGTGGAGGGCGAACACTGAAGCTTTCTTT.

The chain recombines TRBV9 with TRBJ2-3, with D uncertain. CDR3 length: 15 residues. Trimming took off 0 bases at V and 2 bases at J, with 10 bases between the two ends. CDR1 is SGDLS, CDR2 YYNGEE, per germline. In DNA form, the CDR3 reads TGTGCCAGCAGCGTAGTTGGCAGTTACACAGATACGCAGTATTTT. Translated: CASSVVGSYTDTQYF.

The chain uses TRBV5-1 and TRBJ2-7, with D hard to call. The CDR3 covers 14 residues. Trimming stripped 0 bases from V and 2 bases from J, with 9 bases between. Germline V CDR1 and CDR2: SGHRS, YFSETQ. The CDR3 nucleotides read TGCGCCAGCAGCTTGGGCCAGTTCACCTACGAGCAGTACTTC. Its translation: CASSLGQFTYEQYF.

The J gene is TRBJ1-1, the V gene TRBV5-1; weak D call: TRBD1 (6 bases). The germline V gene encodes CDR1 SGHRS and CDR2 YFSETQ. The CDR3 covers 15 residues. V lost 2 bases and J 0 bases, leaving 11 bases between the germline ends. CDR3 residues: CASSFRGGMNTEAFF. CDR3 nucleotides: TGCGCCAGCAGCTTCAGGGGAGGGATGAACACTGAAGCTTTCTTT. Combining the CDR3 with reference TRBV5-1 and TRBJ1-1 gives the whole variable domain KAGVTQTPRYLIKTRGQQVTLSCSPISGHRSVSWYQQTPGQGLQFLFEYFSETQRNKGNFPGRFSGRQFSNSRSEMNVSTLELGDSALYLCASSFRGGMNTEAFFGQGTRLTVV.

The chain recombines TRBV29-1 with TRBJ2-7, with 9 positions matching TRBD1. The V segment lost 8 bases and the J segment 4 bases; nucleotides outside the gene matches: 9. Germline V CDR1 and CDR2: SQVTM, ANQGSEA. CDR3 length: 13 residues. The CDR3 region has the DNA TGCAGCTACACAGGGGGCGCTCGGTACGAGCAGTACTTC. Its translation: CSYTGGARYEQYF.

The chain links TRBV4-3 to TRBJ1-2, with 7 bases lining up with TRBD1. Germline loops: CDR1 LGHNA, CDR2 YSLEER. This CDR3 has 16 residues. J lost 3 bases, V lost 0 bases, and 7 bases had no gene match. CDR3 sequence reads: CASSQDLTGDDYGYTF. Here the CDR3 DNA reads TGCGCCAGCAGCCAAGATCTTACAGGGGATGACTATGGCTACACCTTC.

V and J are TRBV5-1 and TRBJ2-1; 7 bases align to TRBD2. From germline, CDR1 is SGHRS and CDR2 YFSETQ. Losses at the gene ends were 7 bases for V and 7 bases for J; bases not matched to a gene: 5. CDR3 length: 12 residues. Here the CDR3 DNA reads TGCGCCAGCTTGGGAGGGGTAAATGAGCAGTTCTTC. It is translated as CASLGGVNEQFF.

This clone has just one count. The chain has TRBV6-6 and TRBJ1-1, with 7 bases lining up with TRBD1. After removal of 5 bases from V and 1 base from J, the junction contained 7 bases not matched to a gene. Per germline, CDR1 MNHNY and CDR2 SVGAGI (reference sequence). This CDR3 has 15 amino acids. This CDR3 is CASSAQGQQNTEAFF. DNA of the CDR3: TGTGCCAGCAGTGCCCAGGGACAGCAGAACACTGAAGCTTTCTTT.

The CDR3 sequence: CASSAGTSGGNEQFF. CDR3 nucleotides: TGTGCCAGCAGCGCCGGGACTAGCGGTGGAAATGAGCAGTTCTTC. The V call is TRBV9, the J call TRBJ2-1; the match to TRBD2 covers 11 bases. CDR3 length equals 15 residues. The ends lost 3 bases at V and 7 bases at J; junction bases unmatched: 6. Germline CDR1 reads SGDLS; CDR2 reads YYNGEE.

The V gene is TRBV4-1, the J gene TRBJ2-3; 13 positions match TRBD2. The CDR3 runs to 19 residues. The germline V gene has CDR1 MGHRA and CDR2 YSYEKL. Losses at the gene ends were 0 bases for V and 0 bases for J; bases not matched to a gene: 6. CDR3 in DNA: TGCGCCAGCAGCCAAGAAGGACTAGCGGGGGTCTTTAGCACAGATACGCAGTATTTT. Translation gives CASSQEGLAGVFSTDTQYF.

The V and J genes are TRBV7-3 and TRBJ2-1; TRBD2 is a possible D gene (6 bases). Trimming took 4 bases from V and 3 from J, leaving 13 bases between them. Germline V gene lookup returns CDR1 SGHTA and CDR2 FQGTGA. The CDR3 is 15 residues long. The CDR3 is CASSSPGLLYNEQFF. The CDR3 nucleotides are TGTGCCAGCAGCTCCCCAGGACTACTCTACAATGAGCAGTTCTTC.

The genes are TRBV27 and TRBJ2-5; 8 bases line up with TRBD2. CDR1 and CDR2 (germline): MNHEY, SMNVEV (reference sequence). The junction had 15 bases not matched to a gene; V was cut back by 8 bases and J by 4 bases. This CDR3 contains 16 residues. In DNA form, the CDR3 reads TGTGCCAGCGCCCCGTCCGCCGGCGGGGGGCGAGAGACCCAGTACTTC. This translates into CASAPSAGGGRETQYF.

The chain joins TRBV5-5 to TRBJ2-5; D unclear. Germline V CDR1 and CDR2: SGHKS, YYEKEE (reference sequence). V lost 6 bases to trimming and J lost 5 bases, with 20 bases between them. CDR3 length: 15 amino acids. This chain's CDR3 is CASTAKNGFGETQYF. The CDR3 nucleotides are TGTGCCAGCACCGCGAAGAACGGCTTCGGGGAGACCCAGTACTTC.

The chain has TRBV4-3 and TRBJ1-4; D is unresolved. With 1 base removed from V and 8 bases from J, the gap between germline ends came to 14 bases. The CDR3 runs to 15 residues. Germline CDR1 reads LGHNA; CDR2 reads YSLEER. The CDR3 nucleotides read TGCGCCAGCAGCCAAGCGCACGGAGAGAAGGAAAAACTGTTTTTT. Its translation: CASSQAHGEKEKLFF.

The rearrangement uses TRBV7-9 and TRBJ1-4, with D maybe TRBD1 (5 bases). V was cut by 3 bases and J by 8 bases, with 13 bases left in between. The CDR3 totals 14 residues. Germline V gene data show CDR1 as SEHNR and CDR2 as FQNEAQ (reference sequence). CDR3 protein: CASSFGTGVEKLFF. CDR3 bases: TGTGCCAGCAGCTTCGGCACGGGGGTGGAAAAACTGTTTTTT.

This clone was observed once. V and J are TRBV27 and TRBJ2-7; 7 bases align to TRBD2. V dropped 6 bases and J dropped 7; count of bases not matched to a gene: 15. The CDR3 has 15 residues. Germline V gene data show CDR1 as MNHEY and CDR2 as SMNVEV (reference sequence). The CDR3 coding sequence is TGTGCCAGCAGCCCCGGGACTACCCCCATTCGAGAGCAGTACTTC. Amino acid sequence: CASSPGTTPIREQYF.

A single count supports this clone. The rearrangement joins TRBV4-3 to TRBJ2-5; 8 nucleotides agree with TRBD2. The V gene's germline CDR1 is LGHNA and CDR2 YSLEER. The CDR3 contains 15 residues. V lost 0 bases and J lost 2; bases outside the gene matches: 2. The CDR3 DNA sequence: TGCGCCAGCAGCCAAGACCGGGGGGGACAAGAGACCCAGTACTTC. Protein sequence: CASSQDRGGQETQYF.

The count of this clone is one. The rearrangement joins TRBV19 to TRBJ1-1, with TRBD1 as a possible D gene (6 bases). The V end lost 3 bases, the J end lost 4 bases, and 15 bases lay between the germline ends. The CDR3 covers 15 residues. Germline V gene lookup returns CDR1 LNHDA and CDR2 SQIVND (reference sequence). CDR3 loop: CASSIGGGPGTEAFF. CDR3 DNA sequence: TGTGCCAGTAGTATCGGCGGGGGGCCAGGCACTGAAGCTTTCTTT.

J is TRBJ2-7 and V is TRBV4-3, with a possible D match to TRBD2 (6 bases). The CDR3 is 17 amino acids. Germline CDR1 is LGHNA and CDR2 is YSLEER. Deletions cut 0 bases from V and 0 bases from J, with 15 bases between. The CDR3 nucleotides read TGCGCCAGCAGCCAAGATCGGCGGGGATTGACCTCCTACGAGCAGTACTTC. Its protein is CASSQDRRGLTSYEQYF.

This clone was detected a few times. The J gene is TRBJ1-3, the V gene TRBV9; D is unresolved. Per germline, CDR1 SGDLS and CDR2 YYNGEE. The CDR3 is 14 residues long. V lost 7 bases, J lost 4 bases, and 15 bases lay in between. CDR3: CASSQEGEGNTIYF. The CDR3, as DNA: TGTGCCAGCTCTCAGGAGGGTGAGGGAAACACCATATATTTT.

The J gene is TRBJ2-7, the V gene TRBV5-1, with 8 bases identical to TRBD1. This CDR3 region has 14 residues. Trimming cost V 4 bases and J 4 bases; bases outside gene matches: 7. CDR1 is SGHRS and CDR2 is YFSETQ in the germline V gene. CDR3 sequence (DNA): TGCGCCAGCAGCCCTTGGACAGGGCGATACGAGCAGTACTTC. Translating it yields CASSPWTGRYEQYF.

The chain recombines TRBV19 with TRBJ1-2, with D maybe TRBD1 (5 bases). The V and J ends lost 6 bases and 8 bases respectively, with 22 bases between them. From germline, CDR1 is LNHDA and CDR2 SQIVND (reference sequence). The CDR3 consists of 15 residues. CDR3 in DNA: TGTGCCAGTAGCCCGGGGGAGTCACCATTATCCGGCTACACCTTC. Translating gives CASSPGESPLSGYTF.

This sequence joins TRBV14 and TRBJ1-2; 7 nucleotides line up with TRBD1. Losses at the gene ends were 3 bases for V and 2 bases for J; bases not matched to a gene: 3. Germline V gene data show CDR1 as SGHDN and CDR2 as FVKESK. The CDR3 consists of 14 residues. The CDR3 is CASSHGTENYGYTF. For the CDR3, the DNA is TGTGCCAGCAGCCACGGGACAGAGAACTATGGCTACACCTTC. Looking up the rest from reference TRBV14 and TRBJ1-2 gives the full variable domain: EAGVTQFPSHSVIEKGQTVTLRCDPISGHDNLYWYRRVMGKEIKFLLHFVKESKQDESGMPNNRFLAERTGGTYSTLKVQPAELEDSGVYFCASSHGTENYGYTFGSGTRLTVV.

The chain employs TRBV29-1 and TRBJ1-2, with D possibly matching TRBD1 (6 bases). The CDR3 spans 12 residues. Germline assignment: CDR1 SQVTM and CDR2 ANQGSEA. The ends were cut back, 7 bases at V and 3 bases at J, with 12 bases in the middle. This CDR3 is CSAEGVDYGYTF. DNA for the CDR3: TGCAGCGCCGAGGGGGTTGACTATGGCTACACCTTC.

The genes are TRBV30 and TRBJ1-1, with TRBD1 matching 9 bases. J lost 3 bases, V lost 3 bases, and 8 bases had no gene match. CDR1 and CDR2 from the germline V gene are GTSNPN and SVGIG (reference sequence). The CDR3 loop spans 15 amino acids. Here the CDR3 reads CAWSPGTGWDTEAFF. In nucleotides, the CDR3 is TGTGCCTGGAGCCCCGGGACAGGGTGGGACACTGAAGCTTTCTTT.

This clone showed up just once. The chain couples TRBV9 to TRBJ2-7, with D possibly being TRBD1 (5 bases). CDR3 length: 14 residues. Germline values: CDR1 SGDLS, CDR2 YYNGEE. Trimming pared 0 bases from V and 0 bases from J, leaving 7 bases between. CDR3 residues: CASSVGDSSYEQYF. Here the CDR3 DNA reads TGTGCCAGCAGCGTAGGAGACAGCTCCTACGAGCAGTACTTC.

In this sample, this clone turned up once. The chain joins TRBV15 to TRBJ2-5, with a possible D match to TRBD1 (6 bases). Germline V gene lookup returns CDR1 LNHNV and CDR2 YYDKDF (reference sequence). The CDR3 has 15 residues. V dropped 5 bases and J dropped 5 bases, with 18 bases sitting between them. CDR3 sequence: CATSSLGGAFETQYF. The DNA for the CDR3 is TGTGCCACCAGCTCCCTAGGGGGAGCTTTCGAGACCCAGTACTTC.